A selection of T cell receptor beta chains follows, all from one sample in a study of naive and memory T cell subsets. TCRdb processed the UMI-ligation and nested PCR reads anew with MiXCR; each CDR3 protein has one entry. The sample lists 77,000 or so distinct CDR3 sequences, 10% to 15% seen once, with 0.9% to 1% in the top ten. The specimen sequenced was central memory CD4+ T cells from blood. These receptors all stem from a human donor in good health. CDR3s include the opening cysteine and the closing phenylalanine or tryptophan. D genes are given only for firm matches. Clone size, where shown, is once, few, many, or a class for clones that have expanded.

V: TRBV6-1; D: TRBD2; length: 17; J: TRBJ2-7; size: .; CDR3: CASMVLAGKKSSYEQYF; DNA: TGTGCCAGCATGGTCCTAGCGGGGAAAAAAAGCTCCTACGAGCAGTACTTC
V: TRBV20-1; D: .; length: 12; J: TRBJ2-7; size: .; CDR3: CSATRTAYEQYF; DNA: TGCAGTGCTACCAGGACAGCATACGAGCAGTACTTC
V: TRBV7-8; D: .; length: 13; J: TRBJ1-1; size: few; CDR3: CASSLGTNTEAFF; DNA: TGTGCCAGCAGCTTAGGCACGAACACTGAAGCTTTCTTT
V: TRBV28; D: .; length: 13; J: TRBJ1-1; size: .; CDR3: CASSSHGGTEAFF; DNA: TGTGCCAGCAGTTCCCACGGGGGCACTGAAGCTTTCTTT
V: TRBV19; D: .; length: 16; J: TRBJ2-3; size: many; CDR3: CATSGRTADMADTQYF; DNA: TGTGCCACCTCAGGACGGACGGCGGATATGGCAGATACGCAGTATTTT
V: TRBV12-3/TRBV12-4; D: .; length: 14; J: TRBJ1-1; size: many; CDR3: CASSLAPRNTEAFF; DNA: TGTGCCAGCAGTTTAGCTCCAAGGAACACTGAAGCTTTCTTT
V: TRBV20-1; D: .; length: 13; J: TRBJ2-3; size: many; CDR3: CSADPRGTSTQYF; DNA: TGCAGTGCCGACCCCCGGGGTACGAGCACGCAGTATTTT
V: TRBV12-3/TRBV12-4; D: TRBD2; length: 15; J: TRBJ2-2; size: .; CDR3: CASSLTSGITGELFF; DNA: TGTGCCAGCAGTCTCACTAGCGGGATAACCGGGGAGCTGTTTTTT
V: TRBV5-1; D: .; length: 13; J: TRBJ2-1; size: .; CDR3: CASSLDRTAEQFF; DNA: TGCGCCAGCAGCTTGGATAGGACAGCTGAGCAGTTCTTC
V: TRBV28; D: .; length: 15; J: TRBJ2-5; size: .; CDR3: CASSLIARVWETQYF; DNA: TGTGCCAGCAGTTTAATTGCTAGGGTGTGGGAGACCCAGTACTTC
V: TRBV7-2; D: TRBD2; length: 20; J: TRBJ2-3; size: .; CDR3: CASSLLRFLAGGPYTDTQYF; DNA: TGTGCCAGCAGCTTACTTAGGTTTCTAGCGGGAGGGCCATACACAGATACGCAGTATTTT
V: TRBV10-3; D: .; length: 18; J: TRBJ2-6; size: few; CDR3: CAISASQHISSGANVLTF; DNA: TGTGCCATCAGTGCCTCACAGCACATCAGCTCTGGGGCCAACGTCCTGACTTTC